This T cell receptor (beta chain) was recovered during a study of response to subunit inactivated influenza vaccine. Regarding the study as a whole: New T cells are recruited in small numbers by each seasonal influenza vaccination, according to the authors' suggestion.

TCRdb reprocessed the RT-PCR reads with MiXCR, giving one entry per CDR3 protein. The profile shows more than 600,000 distinct CDR3 sequences, around 20% of them singletons. This CDR3 comprises 15 residues. The germline V gene has CDR1 DFQATT and CDR2 SNEGSKA (reference sequence). Trimming removed 1 base from V and 3 bases from J; junction bases left unmatched: 6. This clonotype was detected only a few times. Its specificity is not known. The sequence was obtained from a man aged 45-60 years who received an inactivated influenza vaccine. V and J are TRBV20-1 and TRBJ2-1, with 7 bases identical to TRBD2. Here the sequenced sample was PBMCs from blood, taken 5 days after vaccination. The CDR3 reads CSARGGLGLYNEQFF. CDR3 in DNA: TGCAGTGCTAGAGGAGGACTAGGCCTCTACAATGAGCAGTTCTTC.